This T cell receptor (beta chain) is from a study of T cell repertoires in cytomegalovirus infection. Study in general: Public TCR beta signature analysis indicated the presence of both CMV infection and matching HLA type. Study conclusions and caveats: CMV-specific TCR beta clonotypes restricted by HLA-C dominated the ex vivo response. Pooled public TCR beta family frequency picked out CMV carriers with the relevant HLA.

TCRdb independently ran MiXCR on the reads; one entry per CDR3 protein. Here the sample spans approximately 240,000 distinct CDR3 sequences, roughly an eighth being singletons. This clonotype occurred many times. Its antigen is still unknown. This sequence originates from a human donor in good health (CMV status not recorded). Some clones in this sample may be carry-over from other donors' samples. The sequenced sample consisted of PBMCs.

The CDR3: CASRAGLSNQPQHF. The CDR3, as DNA: TGTGCCAGTCGGGCAGGGCTCAGCAATCAGCCCCAGCATTTT. The chain combines TRBV19 with TRBJ1-5; D perhaps matches TRBD1 (5 bases). CDR1 and CDR2 (germline): LNHDA, SQIVND (reference sequence). There are 14 residues in the CDR3. The germline V and J ends were trimmed by 8 bases and 1 base, with 12 bases remaining between them.